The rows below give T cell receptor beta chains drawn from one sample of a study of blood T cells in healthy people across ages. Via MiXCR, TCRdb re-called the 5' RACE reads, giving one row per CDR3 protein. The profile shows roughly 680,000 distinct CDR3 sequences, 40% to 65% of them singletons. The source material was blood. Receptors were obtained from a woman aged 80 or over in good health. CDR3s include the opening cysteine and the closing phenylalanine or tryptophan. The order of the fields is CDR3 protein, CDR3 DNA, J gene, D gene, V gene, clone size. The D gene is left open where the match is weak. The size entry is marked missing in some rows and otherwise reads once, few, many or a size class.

CASSFASGTSTVYEQYF TGTGCCAGCAGCTTTGCCTCCGGGACTAGCACCGTTTACGAGCAGTACTTC TRBJ2-7 TRBD2 TRBV7-6 NA
CSARDPDGGQETQYF TGCAGTGCTAGAGATCCAGACGGGGGTCAAGAGACCCAGTACTTC TRBJ2-5 NA TRBV20-1 NA
CASWGPRGDNEQFF TGTGCCAGCTGGGGCCCGCGCGGAGACAATGAGCAGTTCTTC TRBJ2-1 NA TRBV2 many
CASSFRDSLNQPQHF TGTGCCAGCAGTTTTCGGGACAGCCTCAATCAGCCCCAGCATTTT TRBJ1-5 TRBD1 TRBV12-3/TRBV12-4 many
CSARDPGLSYNEQFF TGCAGTGCTAGAGACCCGGGTCTCTCCTACAATGAGCAGTTCTTC TRBJ2-1 NA TRBV20-1 many
CSARRIQGRTEAFF TGCAGTGCTAGGCGGATACAGGGAAGGACTGAAGCTTTCTTT TRBJ1-1 NA TRBV20-1 few
CASSPDVLATQYF TGCGCCAGCAGCCCCGACGTATTGGCTACGCAGTATTTT TRBJ2-3 NA TRBV5-1 NA
CASSLWRGTPNYNEQFF TGTGCCAGCAGTTTATGGCGGGGGACCCCTAACTACAATGAGCAGTTCTTC TRBJ2-1 TRBD2 TRBV12-3/TRBV12-4 many
CAISGGQGPSGNTIYF TGTGCCATCAGTGGAGGACAGGGTCCCTCTGGAAACACCATATATTTT TRBJ1-3 TRBD1 TRBV10-3 once
CASSPSGSGSYEQYF TGTGCCAGCAGTCCTAGCGGGAGCGGATCCTACGAGCAGTACTTC TRBJ2-7 TRBD2 TRBV12-3/TRBV12-4 many
CASSEQGINSEAFF TGCGCCAGCAGCGAACAGGGGATTAATAGTGAAGCTTTCTTT TRBJ1-1 TRBD1 TRBV5-1 NA
CSARDTANYGYTF TGCAGTGCTAGAGATACGGCTAACTATGGCTACACCTTC TRBJ1-2 NA TRBV20-1 many
CASSQDRGAFF TGCGCCAGCAGCCAAGACAGAGGAGCTTTCTTT TRBJ1-1 NA TRBV4-1 NA
CASSELAPRGYTF TGTGCCAGCAGTGAATTGGCTCCGCGTGGCTACACCTTC TRBJ1-2 NA TRBV25-1 NA
CASSFIVVAYNEQFF TGTGCCAGCAGCTTTATCGTGGTAGCCTACAATGAGCAGTTCTTC TRBJ2-1 NA TRBV7-2 NA
CASTLRVMTGEQNYGYTF TGTGCCAGCACCTTGCGAGTTATGACCGGGGAACAGAACTATGGCTACACCTTC TRBJ1-2 NA TRBV12-3/TRBV12-4 NA
CSVSKGGTQFF TGCAGCGTCTCCAAGGGGGGGACCCAGTTCTTC TRBJ2-1 NA TRBV29-1 NA
CASSIASGSYNKQFF TGTGCCAGTAGTATAGCCAGCGGGAGCTACAATAAGCAGTTCTTC TRBJ2-1 TRBD2 TRBV19 NA
CATSIGTGWETRYF TGTGCCACCAGCATAGGGACAGGGTGGGAGACCCGGTACTTC TRBJ2-5 TRBD1 TRBV15 NA
CASSKGIGDEQYF TGTGCCAGCAGCAAAGGTATTGGGGACGAGCAGTACTTC TRBJ2-7 NA TRBV21-1 NA
CASHPMNTEAFF TGTGCCAGCCATCCCATGAACACTGAAGCTTTCTTT TRBJ1-1 NA TRBV28 many
CASITVGSGELFF TGTGCCAGCATCACCGTGGGGTCCGGGGAGCTGTTTTTT TRBJ2-2 NA TRBV6-6 many
CASSFTWGGSPLHF TGTGCCAGCAGTTTTACTTGGGGAGGCTCACCCCTCCACTTT TRBJ1-6 NA TRBV12-3/TRBV12-4 NA
CASSLEDSGRSKGTDTQYF TGCGCCAGCAGCTTGGAGGATAGCGGGAGGTCGAAAGGGACAGATACGCAGTATTTT TRBJ2-3 TRBD2 TRBV5-1 many
CSARKAGRVNTDTQYF TGCAGTGCTAGAAAAGCGGGGCGGGTGAACACAGATACGCAGTATTTT TRBJ2-3 TRBD2 TRBV20-1 many
CASSRVRGIADTQYF TGTGCCAGCTCCCGGGTCAGGGGGATCGCGGATACGCAGTATTTT TRBJ2-3 TRBD1 TRBV27 many
CSASLGLPLDTQYF TGCAGTGCTAGTTTGGGACTCCCTTTAGATACGCAGTATTTT TRBJ2-3 NA TRBV20-1 NA
CASSQGQAEAEAFF TGTGCCAGCAGCCAAGGACAGGCGGAGGCTGAAGCTTTCTTT TRBJ1-1 TRBD1 TRBV6-6 NA
CSASGTGHYNEQFF TGCAGTGCTAGCGGGACCGGGCACTACAATGAGCAGTTCTTC TRBJ2-1 NA TRBV20-1 NA
CASTRDTYSYEQYF TGTGCCAGTACGAGGGACACCTACTCCTACGAGCAGTACTTC TRBJ2-7 NA TRBV6-6 NA
CASSPKISGTSYNEQFF TGTGCCAGCAGCCCAAAAATTAGCGGGACCTCCTACAATGAGCAGTTCTTC TRBJ2-1 TRBD2 TRBV4-2 many
CASVRGLAVTDTQYF TGTGCCAGCGTCCGGGGACTAGCGGTCACAGATACGCAGTATTTT TRBJ2-3 TRBD2 TRBV7-8 NA
CASEGRGIDTQYF TGTGCCAGCGAAGGACGGGGAATAGATACGCAGTATTTT TRBJ2-3 NA TRBV6-6 many
CASSPRSPSTDTQYF TGTGCCAGCAGTCCCAGGAGCCCTAGCACAGATACGCAGTATTTT TRBJ2-3 NA TRBV7-8 NA
CASSAWGSGGSYKEQFF TGTGCCAGCAGTGCCTGGGGGAGCGGGGGCTCCTACAAGGAGCAGTTCTTC TRBJ2-1 TRBD2 TRBV2 few
CASSLAKGAWNSPLHF TGTGCCAGCAGCTTGGCCAAAGGGGCATGGAATTCACCCCTCCACTTT TRBJ1-6 NA TRBV7-2 NA
CASSAERGGEQYF TGTGCCAGCAGTGCTGAGAGAGGCGGCGAGCAGTACTTC TRBJ2-7 NA TRBV2 many
CASSGGPALGYTF TGTGCCAGCAGTGGGGGACCCGCTCTTGGCTACACCTTC TRBJ1-2 NA TRBV12-3/TRBV12-4 NA
CASIRLAGPYNEQFF TGTGCCAGCATAAGACTAGCGGGGCCCTACAATGAGCAGTTCTTC TRBJ2-1 TRBD2 TRBV27 many
CASSRGEGRADTQYF TGTGCCAGCAGTCGCGGGGAAGGGAGGGCAGATACGCAGTATTTT TRBJ2-3 TRBD2 TRBV12-3/TRBV12-4 few
CSALGAHNSPLHF TGCAGTGCTCTCGGGGCGCACAATTCACCCCTCCACTTT TRBJ1-6 NA TRBV20-1 many
CVCSPHLGTSVNEQYF TGTGTCTGCAGCCCCCACCTCGGGACTAGCGTTAATGAGCAGTACTTC TRBJ2-5 TRBD2 TRBV28 NA
CATSNGGNQPQHF TGTGCCACCAGCAACGGCGGGAATCAGCCCCAGCATTTT TRBJ1-5 NA TRBV15 NA
CASSLIFGTGADEQYF TGTGCCAGCAGCTTAATTTTCGGGACAGGGGCGGACGAGCAGTACTTC TRBJ2-7 TRBD1 TRBV11-2 NA
CASSLSGREGGELFF TGCGCCAGCAGCTTATCCGGGAGAGAGGGCGGGGAGCTGTTTTTT TRBJ2-2 NA TRBV5-1 NA
CAISESSGYNEQFF TGTGCCATCAGTGAGTCCTCAGGATACAATGAGCAGTTCTTC TRBJ2-1 NA TRBV10-3 NA
CASSLLTLQETQYF TGTGCCAGCAGCTTATTGACTCTCCAAGAGACCCAGTACTTC TRBJ2-5 NA TRBV7-9 NA
CASRDRADTGELFF TGTGCCAGCAGGGACCGGGCGGACACCGGGGAGCTGTTTTTT TRBJ2-2 NA TRBV2 NA
CASSREAGFNEQFF TGTGCCAGCAGTCGGGAAGCGGGGTTCAATGAGCAGTTCTTC TRBJ2-1 TRBD2 TRBV27 many
CASSTRDSGYEQYF TGTGCCAGCAGCACTCGGGATTCGGGCTACGAGCAGTACTTC TRBJ2-7 NA TRBV7-2 NA
CASSQRAGSKETQYF TGTGCCAGCAGCCAAAGAGCAGGGTCAAAAGAGACCCAGTACTTC TRBJ2-5 NA TRBV14 NA
CASILKAAPGVYGYTF TGTGCCAGCATCCTCAAGGCCGCCCCGGGGGTCTATGGCTACACCTTC TRBJ1-2 NA TRBV6-2/TRBV6-3 NA
CASKRGGDTDTQYF TGCGCCAGCAAACGGGGTGGGGACACAGATACGCAGTATTTT TRBJ2-3 NA TRBV5-1 NA
CASSLLGAAAYEQYF TGTGCCAGCAGCTTGCTGGGTGCGGCAGCCTACGAGCAGTACTTC TRBJ2-7 NA TRBV5-5 NA
CASKAGRWDNEQFF TGCGCCAGCAAGGCCGGGCGTTGGGACAATGAGCAGTTCTTC TRBJ2-1 NA TRBV5-1 many
CASGGRGGRVDTQYF TGTGCCAGCGGAGGGCGCGGGGGTCGTGTGGATACGCAGTATTTT TRBJ2-3 TRBD2 TRBV7-2 NA
CASSPYLASGTYEQYF TGCGCCAGCAGCCCTTATCTTGCTAGCGGGACCTACGAGCAGTACTTC TRBJ2-7 TRBD2 TRBV4-1 few
CASSLDRRKQYF TGTGCCAGCAGTCTCGACAGGAGAAAGCAGTACTTC TRBJ2-7 NA TRBV12-3/TRBV12-4 NA
CASSAPSGGIMNTEAFF TGTGCCAGCAGTGCACCCTCAGGGGGGATCATGAACACTGAAGCTTTCTTT TRBJ1-1 TRBD1 TRBV6-1 few